The T cell receptor beta chain described here comes from a study of shared clonotypes between healthy human individuals. On this clone: Other DNA sequences in this sample translate to the same CDR3.

The CDR3 sequence is 14 residues long. Trimming shortened V by 7 bases and J by 1 base, and 15 bases separated the two germline ends. Germline-derived CDR1 and CDR2 are SGHRS and YFSETQ. Sequenced by immunoSEQ multiplex PCR; TCRdb stores in-frame clones only, minus some. The table includes about 2 million clones, approximately 95% detected once. Healthy and HIV-negative, the adult donors had no recent acute infections or vaccinations. The sample comprised naive CD4+ T cells sorted from blood. Subset denoted: CD45RA+ positively selected. The chain recombines TRBV5-1 with TRBJ2-7, with D maybe TRBD2 (6 bases). This sequence originates from a man aged 18-30 years in good health. The CDR3 spells CASSRDSLSYEQYF. The CDR3 DNA reads as TGCGCCAGCTCGCGGGATTCTTTATCCTACGAGCAGTACTTC.